This TCR beta chain stems from a study of long-term antiretroviral therapy in people with HIV. This clone was observed once. It was version v3.0 of the immunoSEQ assay that was run at survey level. Method: immunoSEQ multiplex PCR; TCRdb's copy keeps in-frame clones and lacks some. The data show about 20,000 clones, approximately 80% seen once. Germline loops: CDR1 SEHNR, CDR2 FQNEAQ (reference sequence). The CDR3 runs to 13 residues. The V end lost 3 bases, the J end lost 3 bases, and 6 bases lay between the germline ends. This rearrangement joins TRBV7-9 to TRBJ2-1, with D possibly TRBD1 on 6 matching bases. Material: unsorted PBMCs, obtained roughly 2.5 years before starting antiretroviral therapy. The clonotype comes from a woman aged 45 to 65 with HIV. The CDR3 sequence: CASSLDSYNEQFF. The CDR3 DNA sequence: TGTGCCAGCAGCTTGGACAGCTACAATGAGCAGTTCTTC.